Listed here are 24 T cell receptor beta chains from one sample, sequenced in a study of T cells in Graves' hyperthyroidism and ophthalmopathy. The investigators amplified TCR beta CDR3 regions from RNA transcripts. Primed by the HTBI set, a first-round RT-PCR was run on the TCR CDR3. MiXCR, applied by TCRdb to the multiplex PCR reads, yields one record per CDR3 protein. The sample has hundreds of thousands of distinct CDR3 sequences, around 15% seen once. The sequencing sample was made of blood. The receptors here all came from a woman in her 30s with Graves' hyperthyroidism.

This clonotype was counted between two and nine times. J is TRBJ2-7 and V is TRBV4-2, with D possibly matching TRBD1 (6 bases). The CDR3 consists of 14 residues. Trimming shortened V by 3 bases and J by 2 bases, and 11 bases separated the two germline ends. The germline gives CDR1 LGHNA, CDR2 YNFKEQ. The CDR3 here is CASSQGADTYEQYF. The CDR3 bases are TGTGCCAGCAGCCAGGGGGCGGATACCTACGAGCAGTACTTC.

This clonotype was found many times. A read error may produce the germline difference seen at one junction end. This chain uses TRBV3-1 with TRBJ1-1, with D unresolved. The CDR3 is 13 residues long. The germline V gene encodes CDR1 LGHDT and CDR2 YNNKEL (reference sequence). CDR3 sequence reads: CASSQDGSVLMVF. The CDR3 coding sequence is TGTGCCAGCAGCCAAGACGGGTCAGTCCTGATGGTCTTT.

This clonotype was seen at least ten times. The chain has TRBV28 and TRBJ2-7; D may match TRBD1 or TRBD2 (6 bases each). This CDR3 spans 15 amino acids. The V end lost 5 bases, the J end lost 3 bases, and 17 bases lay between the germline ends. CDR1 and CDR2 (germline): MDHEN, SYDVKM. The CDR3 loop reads CASSIPPGADYEQYF. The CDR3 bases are TGTGCCAGCAGTATCCCCCCGGGGGCGGACTACGAGCAGTACTTC.

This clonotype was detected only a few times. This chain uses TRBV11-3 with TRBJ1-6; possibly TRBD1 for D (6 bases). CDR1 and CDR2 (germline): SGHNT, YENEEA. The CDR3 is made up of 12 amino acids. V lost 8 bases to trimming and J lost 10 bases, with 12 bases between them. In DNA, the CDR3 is TGTGCCAGCTCCAGGGGAACCTCACCCCTCCACTTT. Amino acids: CASSRGTSPLHF.

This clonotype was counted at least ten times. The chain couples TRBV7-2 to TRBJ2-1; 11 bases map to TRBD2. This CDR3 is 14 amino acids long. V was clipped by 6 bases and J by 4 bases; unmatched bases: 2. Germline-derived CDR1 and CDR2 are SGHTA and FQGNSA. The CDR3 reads CASSSSGRYNEQFF. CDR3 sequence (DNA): TGTGCCAGCAGTTCTAGCGGGAGGTACAATGAGCAGTTCTTC.

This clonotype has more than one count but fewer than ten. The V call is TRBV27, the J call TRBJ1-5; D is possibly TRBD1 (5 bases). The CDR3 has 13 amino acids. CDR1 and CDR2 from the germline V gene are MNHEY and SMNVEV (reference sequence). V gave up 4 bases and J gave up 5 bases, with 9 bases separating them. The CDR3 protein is CASSYQGDQPQHF. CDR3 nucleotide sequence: TGTGCCAGCAGTTATCAGGGCGATCAGCCCCAGCATTTT.

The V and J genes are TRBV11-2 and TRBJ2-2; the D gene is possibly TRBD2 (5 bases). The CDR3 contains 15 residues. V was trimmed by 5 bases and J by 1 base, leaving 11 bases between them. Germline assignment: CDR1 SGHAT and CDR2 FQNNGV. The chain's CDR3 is CASSAGRGNTGELFF. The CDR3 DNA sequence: TGTGCCAGCAGCGCCGGACGGGGGAACACCGGGGAGCTGTTTTTT.

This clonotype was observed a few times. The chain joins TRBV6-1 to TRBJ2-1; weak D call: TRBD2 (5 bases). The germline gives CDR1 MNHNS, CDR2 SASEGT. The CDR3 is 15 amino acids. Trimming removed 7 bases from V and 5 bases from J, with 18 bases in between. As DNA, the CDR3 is TGTGCCAGCAAAACGGACGGGATTCGGGACAATGAGCAGTTCTTC. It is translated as CASKTDGIRDNEQFF.

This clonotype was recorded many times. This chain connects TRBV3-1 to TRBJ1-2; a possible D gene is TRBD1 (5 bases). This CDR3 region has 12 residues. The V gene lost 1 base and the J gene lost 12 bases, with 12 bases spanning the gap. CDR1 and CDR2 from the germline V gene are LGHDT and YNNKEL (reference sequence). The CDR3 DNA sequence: TGTGCCAGCAGCCAAGGCAGGGAAGTCAACACCTTC. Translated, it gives CASSQGREVNTF.

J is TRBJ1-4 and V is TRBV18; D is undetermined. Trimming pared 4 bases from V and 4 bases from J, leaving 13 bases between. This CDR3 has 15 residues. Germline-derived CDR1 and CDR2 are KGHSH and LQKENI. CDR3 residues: CASSRGRSLNEKLFF. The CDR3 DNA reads TGTGCCAGCTCACGAGGCCGATCGCTTAATGAAAAACTGTTTTTT.

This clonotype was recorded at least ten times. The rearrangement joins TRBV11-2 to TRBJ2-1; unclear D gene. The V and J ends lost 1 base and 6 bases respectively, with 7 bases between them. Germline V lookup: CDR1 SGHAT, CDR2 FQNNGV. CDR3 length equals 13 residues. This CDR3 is CASSLGLGNEQFF. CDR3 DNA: TGTGCCAGCAGCTTAGGGCTAGGCAATGAGCAGTTCTTC.

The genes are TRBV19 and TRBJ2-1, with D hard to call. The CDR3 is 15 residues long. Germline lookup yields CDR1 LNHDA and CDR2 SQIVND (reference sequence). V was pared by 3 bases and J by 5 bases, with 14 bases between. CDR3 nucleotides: TGTGCCAGTAGTATCCCGAGCACAGAGAACAATGAGCAGTTCTTC. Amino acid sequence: CASSIPSTENNEQFF.

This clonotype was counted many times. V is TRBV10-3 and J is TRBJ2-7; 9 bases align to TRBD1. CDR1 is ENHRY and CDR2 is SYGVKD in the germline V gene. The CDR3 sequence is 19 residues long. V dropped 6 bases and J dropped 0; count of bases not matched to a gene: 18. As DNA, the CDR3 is TGTGCCATCAGCCCGGGACAGGGAGGGGACCTATCTGGCTCCTACGAGCAGTACTTC. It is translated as CAISPGQGGDLSGSYEQYF.

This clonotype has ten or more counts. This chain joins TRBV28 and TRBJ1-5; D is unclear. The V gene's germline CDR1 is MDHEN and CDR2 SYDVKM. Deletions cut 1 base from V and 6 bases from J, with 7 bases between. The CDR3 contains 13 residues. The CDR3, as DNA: TGTGCCAGCAGTTTATACAGTCGTCAGCCCCAGCATTTT. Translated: CASSLYSRQPQHF. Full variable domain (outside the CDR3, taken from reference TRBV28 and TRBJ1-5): DVKVTQSSRYLVKRTGEKVFLECVQDMDHENMFWYRQDPGLGLRLIYFSYDVKMKEKGDIPEGYSVSREKKERFSLILESASTNQTSMYLCASSLYSRQPQHFGDGTRLSIL.

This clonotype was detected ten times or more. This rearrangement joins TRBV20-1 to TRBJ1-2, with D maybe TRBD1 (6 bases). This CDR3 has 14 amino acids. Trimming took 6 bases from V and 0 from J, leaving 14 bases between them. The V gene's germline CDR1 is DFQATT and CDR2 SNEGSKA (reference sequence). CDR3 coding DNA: TGCAGTGCCCAAGACAGGAAAGCTAACTATGGCTACACCTTC. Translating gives CSAQDRKANYGYTF.

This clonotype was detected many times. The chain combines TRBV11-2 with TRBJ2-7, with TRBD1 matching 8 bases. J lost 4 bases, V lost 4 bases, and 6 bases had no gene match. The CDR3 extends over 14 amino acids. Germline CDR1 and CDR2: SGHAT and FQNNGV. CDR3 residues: CASSSGQGGYEQYF. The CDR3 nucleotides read TGTGCCAGCAGCTCTGGACAGGGAGGTTACGAGCAGTACTTC.

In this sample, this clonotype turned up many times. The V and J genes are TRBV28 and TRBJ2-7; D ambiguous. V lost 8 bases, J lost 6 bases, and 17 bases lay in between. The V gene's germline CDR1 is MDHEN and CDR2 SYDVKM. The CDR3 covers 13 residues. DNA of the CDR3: TGTGCCAGCCGCGCAGTTTCCTCCCCCGAGCAGTACTTC. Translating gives CASRAVSSPEQYF. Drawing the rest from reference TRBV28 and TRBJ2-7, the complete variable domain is DVKVTQSSRYLVKRTGEKVFLECVQDMDHENMFWYRQDPGLGLRLIYFSYDVKMKEKGDIPEGYSVSREKKERFSLILESASTNQTSMYLCASRAVSSPEQYFGPGTRLTVT.

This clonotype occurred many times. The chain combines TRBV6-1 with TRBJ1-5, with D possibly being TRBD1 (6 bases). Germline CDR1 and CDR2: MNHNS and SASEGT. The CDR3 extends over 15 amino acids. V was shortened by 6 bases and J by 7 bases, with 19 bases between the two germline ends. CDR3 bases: TGTGCCAGCAGGGAGTCCACAGGGTTGCGACAGCCCCAGCATTTT. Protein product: CASRESTGLRQPQHF.

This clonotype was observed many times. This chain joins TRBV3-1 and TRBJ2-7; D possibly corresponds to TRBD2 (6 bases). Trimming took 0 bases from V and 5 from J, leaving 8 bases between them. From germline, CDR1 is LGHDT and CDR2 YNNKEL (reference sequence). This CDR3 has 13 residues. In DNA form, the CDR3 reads TGTGCCAGCAGCCAAGAGCGGGGCAACGAGCAGTACTTC. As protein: CASSQERGNEQYF.

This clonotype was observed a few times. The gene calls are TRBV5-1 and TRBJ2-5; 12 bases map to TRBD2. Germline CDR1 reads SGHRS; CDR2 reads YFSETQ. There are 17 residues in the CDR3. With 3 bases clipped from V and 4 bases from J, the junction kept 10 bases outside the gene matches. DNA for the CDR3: TGCGCCAGCAGCTCTATCTCGACTAGCGGGAGAGGAGAGACCCAGTACTTC. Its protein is CASSSISTSGRGETQYF.

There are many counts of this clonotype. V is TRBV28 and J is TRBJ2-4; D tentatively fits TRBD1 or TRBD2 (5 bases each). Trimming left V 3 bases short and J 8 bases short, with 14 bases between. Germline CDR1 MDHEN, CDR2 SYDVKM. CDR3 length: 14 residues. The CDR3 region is CASSLGREWDIQYF. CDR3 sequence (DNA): TGTGCCAGCAGTTTGGGCAGGGAGTGGGACATTCAGTACTTC.

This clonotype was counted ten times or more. CDR3: CASSPAGPRPGANVLTF. For the CDR3, the DNA is TGTGCCAGCAGCCCGGCAGGGCCGCGGCCTGGGGCCAACGTCCTGACTTTC. The V call is TRBV11-2, the J call TRBJ2-6, with D tentatively TRBD1 (5 bases). CDR3 length equals 17 residues. The V gene's germline CDR1 is SGHAT and CDR2 FQNNGV. V gave up 5 bases and J gave up 2 bases, with 16 bases separating them.

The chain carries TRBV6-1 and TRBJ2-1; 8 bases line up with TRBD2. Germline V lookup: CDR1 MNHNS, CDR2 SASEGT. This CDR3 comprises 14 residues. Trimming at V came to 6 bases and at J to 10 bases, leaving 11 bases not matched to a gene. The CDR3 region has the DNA TGTGCCAGCAGGGGACCCGGGGCTAGCGGGGAGCAGTTCTTC. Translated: CASRGPGASGEQFF.

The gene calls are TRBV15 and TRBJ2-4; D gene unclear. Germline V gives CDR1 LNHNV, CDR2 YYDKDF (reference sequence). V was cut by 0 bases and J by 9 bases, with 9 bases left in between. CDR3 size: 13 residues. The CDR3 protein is CATSRDLPGIQYF. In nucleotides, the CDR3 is TGTGCCACCAGCAGAGACCTGCCGGGCATTCAGTACTTC. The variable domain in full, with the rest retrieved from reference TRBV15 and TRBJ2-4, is DAMVIQNPRYQVTQFGKPVTLSCSQTLNHNVMYWYQQKSSQAPKLLFHYYDKDFNNEADTPDNFQSRRPNTSFCFLDIRSPGLGDTAMYLCATSRDLPGIQYFGAGTRLSVL.